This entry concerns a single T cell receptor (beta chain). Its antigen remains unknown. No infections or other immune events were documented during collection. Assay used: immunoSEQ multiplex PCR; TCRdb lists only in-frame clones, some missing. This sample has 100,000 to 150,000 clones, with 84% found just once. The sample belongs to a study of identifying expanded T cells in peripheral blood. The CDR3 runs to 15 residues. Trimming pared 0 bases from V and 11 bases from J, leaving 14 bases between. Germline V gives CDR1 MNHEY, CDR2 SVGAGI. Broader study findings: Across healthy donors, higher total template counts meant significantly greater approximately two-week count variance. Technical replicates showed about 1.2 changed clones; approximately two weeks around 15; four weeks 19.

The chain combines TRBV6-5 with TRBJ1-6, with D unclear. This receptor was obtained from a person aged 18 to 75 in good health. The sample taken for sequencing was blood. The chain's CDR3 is CASSYSESPPTPLHF. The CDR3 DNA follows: TGTGCCAGCAGTTACTCCGAGAGCCCACCGACACCCCTCCACTTT.